Sequencing of this TCR beta chain was carried out in a study of blood T cell repertoires in COVID-19. This table comes from immunoSEQ multiplex PCR, and its TCRdb copy is limited to in-frame clones, with some not included. The table includes under 200,000 clones, around 83% detected once. This CDR3 comprises 18 residues. Germline-derived CDR1 and CDR2 are MDHEN and SYDVKM. The V segment lost 7 bases and the J segment 4 bases; nucleotides outside the gene matches: 12. The chain employs TRBV28 and TRBJ2-2, with 13 bases fitting TRBD2. This TCR came from a woman in her thirties or forties in a cohort exposed to, infected with or recovered from COVID-19 (not recorded which). The sequencing sample was made of PBMCs or T cells enriched from blood (not recorded which). CDR3 region: CASIPSGLAGRVTGELFF. CDR3 DNA sequence: TGTGCCAGCATCCCCTCGGGACTAGCGGGGAGGGTCACCGGGGAGCTGTTTTTT.